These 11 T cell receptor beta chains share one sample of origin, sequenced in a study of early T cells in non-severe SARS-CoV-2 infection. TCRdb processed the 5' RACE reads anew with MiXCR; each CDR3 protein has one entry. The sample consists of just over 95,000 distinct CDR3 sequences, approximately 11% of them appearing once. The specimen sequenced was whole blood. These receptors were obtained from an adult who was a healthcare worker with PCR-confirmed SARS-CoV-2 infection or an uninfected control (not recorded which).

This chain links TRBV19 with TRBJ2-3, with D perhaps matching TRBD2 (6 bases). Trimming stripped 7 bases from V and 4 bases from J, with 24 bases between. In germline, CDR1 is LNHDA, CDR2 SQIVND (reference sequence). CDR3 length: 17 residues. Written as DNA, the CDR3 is TGTGCCAGTACCGCTTCGGGCGGGGTTCGGTTGTCAGATACGCAGTATTTT. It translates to CASTASGGVRLSDTQYF.

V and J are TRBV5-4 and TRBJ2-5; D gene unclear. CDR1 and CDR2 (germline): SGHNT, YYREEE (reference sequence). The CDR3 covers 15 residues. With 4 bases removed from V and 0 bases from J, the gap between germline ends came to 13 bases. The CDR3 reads CASSLLLGYQETQYF. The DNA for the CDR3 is TGTGCCAGCAGCCTCCTTCTAGGATACCAAGAGACCCAGTACTTC.

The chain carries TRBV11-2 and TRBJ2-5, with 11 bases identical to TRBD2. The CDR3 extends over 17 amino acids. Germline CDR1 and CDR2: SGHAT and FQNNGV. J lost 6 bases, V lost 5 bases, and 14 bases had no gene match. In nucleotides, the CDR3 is TGTGCCAGCAGCCAGCGAGGGTTTAGCGGGGGGGGTCAGACCCAGTACTTC. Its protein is CASSQRGFSGGGQTQYF.

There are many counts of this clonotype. The CDR3 sequence: CASSRPQETQYF. In DNA, the CDR3 is TGTGCCAGCAGTCGGCCGCAAGAGACCCAGTACTTC. The chain has TRBV6-6 and TRBJ2-5; D gene uncertain. V dropped 5 bases and J dropped 2 bases, with 6 bases sitting between them. CDR1 and CDR2 from the germline V gene are MNHNY and SVGAGI (reference sequence). The CDR3 consists of 12 residues.

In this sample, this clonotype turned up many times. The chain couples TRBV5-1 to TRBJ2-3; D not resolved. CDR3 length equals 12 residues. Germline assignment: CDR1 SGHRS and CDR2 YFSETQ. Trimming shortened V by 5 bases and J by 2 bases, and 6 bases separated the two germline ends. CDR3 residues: CASSWPTDTQYF. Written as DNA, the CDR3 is TGCGCCAGCAGTTGGCCCACAGATACGCAGTATTTT.

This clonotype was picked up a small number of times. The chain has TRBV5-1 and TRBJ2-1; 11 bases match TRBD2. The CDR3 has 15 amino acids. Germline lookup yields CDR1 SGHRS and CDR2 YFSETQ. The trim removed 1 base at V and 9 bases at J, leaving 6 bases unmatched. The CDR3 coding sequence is TGCGCCAGCAGCTTGTTACTAGCGGGAGCAGCTGAGCAGTTCTTC. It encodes CASSLLLAGAAEQFF.

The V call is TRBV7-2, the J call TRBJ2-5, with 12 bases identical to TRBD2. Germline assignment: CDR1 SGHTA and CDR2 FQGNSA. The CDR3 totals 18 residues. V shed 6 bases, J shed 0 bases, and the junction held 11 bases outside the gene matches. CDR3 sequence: CASRRRLAGELYQETQYF. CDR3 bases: TGTGCCAGCAGACGAAGACTAGCGGGGGAGTTGTACCAAGAGACCCAGTACTTC.

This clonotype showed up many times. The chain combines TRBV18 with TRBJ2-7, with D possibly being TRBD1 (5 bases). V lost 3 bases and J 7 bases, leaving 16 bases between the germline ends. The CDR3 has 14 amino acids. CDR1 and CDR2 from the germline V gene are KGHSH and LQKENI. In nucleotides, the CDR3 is TGTGCCAGCTCACCTGGCAGGGTATTGGAGGAGCAGTACTTC. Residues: CASSPGRVLEEQYF.

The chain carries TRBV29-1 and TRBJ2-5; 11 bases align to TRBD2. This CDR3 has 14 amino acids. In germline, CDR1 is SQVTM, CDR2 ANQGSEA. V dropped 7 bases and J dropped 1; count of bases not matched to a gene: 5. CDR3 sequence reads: CSGKGLAVQETQYF. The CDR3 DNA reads TGCAGCGGGAAGGGACTAGCGGTCCAAGAGACCCAGTACTTC.

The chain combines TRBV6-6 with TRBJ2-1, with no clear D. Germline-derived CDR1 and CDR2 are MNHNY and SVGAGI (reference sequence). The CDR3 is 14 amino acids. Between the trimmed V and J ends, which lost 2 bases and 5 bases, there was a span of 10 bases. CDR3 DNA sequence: TGTGCCAGCAGTTACAATTTAGGTCACAATGAGCAGTTCTTC. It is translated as CASSYNLGHNEQFF.

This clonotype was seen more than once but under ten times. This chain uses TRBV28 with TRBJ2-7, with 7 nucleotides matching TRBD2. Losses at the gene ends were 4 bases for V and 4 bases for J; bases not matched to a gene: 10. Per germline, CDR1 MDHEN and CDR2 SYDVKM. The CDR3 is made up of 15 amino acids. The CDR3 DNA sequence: TGTGCCAGCAGTTCCAGAGGGAGGGCGTCGTACGAGCAGTACTTC. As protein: CASSSRGRASYEQYF.